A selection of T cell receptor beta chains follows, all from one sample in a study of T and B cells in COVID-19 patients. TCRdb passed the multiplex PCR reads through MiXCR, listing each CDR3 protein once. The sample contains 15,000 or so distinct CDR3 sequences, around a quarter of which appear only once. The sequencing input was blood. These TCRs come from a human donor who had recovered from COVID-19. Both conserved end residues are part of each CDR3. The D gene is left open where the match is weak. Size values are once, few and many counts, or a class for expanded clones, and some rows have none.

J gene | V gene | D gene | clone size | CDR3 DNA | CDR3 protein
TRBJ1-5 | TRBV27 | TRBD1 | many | TGTGCCAGCAGATTCCTACAGGGGAGCAATCAGCCCCAGCATTTT | CASRFLQGSNQPQHF
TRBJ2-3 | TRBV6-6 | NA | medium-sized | TGTGCCAGCTCTAGGGTCAGCACAGATACGCAGTATTTT | CASSRVSTDTQYF
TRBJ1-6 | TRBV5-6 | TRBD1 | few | TGTGCCAGCAGCCAGGGACAGGTGACTTCACCCCTCCACTTT | CASSQGQVTSPLHF
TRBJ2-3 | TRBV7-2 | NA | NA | TGTGCCAGCAGCTTAGGGGGTCCCACAGATACGCAGTATTTT | CASSLGGPTDTQYF
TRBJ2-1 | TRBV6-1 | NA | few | TGTGCCAGCAGCGGACGGGGCAGCTCCTACAATGAGCAGTTCTTC | CASSGRGSSYNEQFF
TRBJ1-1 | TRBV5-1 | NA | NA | TGCGCCAGCATCTCGGACACTCTGAACACTGAAGCTTTCTTT | CASISDTLNTEAFF
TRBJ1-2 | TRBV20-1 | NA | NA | TGCAGTGCTAGGACAAGGTCCAACTCTGGCTACACCTTC | CSARTRSNSGYTF
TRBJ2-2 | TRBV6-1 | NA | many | TGTGCCAGCAGCCCCCTACCGGCGAACACCGGGGAGCTGTTTTTT | CASSPLPANTGELFF
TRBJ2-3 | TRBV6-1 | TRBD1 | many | TGTGCCAGCAGTGAAGGGACAGGGGGCGCAGATACGCAGTATTTT | CASSEGTGGADTQYF
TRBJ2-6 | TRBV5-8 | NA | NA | TGTGCCAGCACCCGCCGGGCCTCCCTCTCTGGGGCCAACGTCCTGACTTTC | CASTRRASLSGANVLTF
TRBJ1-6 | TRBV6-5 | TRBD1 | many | TGTGCCAGCAGTTACCTGACAGGGGGAAATTCACCCCTCCACTTT | CASSYLTGGNSPLHF
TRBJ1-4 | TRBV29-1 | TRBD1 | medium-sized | TGCAGCGTCGGTGACAGGGGGGGTGAAAAACTGTTTTTT | CSVGDRGGEKLFF
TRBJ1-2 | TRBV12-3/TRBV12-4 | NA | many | TGTGCCAGCAGCATACAGGGAATCTATGGCTACACCTTC | CASSIQGIYGYTF